This T cell receptor beta chain was recorded in a study of T cells in Graves' hyperthyroidism and ophthalmopathy. Findings and caveats of the study: Within blood appeared most thyroid clonotypes that had expanded above 0.001. Ophthalmopathy got predicted by the model a median roughly six months before its onset.

Any patient presenting with uncontrolled infection, other autoimmune disease, pregnancy or lactation was left out. Together with thyroid ultrasound, orbital computed tomography, serum thyroxine and TRAb, clinical symptoms were used for diagnoses. The CDR3 spans 15 residues. Germline-derived CDR1 and CDR2 are SNHLY and FYNNEI. V was clipped by 6 bases and J by 11 bases; unmatched bases: 13. What was amplified from RNA transcripts were TCR beta CDR3 regions. The study used the HTBI primer set for a first-round RT-PCR of the TCR CDR3. In TCRdb, the multiplex PCR reads were re-called with MiXCR into one record per CDR3 protein. The data hold 700,000 to 850,000 distinct CDR3 sequences, with approximately 36% observed a single time. Worth noting for this clonotype: Its specificity is unknown.

V usage is TRBV2 and J usage is TRBJ1-1; the match to TRBD1 covers 12 bases. Sequencing was done on a sample of blood. The source of this sequence is a woman aged 40 to 50 with Graves' hyperthyroidism. The CDR3 region is CASSHGPGQGAGAFF. CDR3 sequence (DNA): TGTGCCAGCAGCCACGGACCGGGACAGGGGGCTGGCGCTTTCTTT.